This T cell receptor beta chain comes out of a study of T cell responses to AZD1222 COVID-19 vaccine (dated by TCRdb to the early 2020s). In the study overall: A total of more than 230 trial participants underwent TCR sequencing, of whom about 200 had received two doses of AZD1222 and some 25 had received two doses of the MenACWY control vaccine. Trial participants were enrolled into age subgroups of 18-55, 56-69 and 70-plus years, which contained about 150, 28 and 57 TCR-sequenced participants, respectively.

Findings and caveats that apply to the study as a whole: Vaccine-associated CD4 TCRs spanned the whole spike protein, with dominant responses in regions 160-218 and 743-854. Nearly half of unique spike-specific TCRs reportedly recognized epitopes outside regions mutated in the B.1.351 and B.1.1.7 variants. Conclusions about previously exposed vaccinees are limited, since just five or six AZD1222 recipients were seropositive for SARS-CoV-2 at baseline. In the small 56-69-year group, the increase in depth fell short of significance, most likely because of low power. Most participants were white British and females outnumbered males, and the authors suggested that clonal diversity may have been underestimated. Because no samples from the day 14 peak response were available, repertoires could be characterized only after the peak T cell response. After two AZD1222 doses, both the breadth and the depth of spike-specific TCRs were significantly higher than at day 0 and than in MenACWY recipients.

The CDR3 regions of human TCRbeta chains were analyzed by immunosequencing. As for the original processing: Repertoire TCRs were checked for matches against a reference library of SARS-CoV-2-specific TCRs that had been generated using the MIRA antigen-specificity platform. Breadth meant the fraction of unique TCRs that were SARS-CoV-2-associated, whereas depth meant the fraction of total T cells that were SARS-CoV-2-associated. Using the MIRA data, each spike-specific TCR was assigned both to the spike region to which the TCR was reactive and to a CD4 or CD8 class. Log10-transformed breadth and depth values were compared by one-way ANOVA with Sidak's multiple comparisons tests. The clones in this table, taken by TCRdb from immuneACCESS, are in-frame only. Not every clone is retained; where verified, under half of the shortfall comes from an unresolved V gene, and the cause of the rest is unknown. V and J calls plus clone size are reproduced from that table; the DNA served to infer D and trimming. The sample includes roughly 140,000 clones, with around 88% observed a single time. 3% to 4% of the sample goes to the ten largest clones.

Concerning this clone itself: No antigen is known for it. No base-level quality is on record; no much larger clone is a single base apart.

The time point tag for this specimen amounts to: baseline before first vaccination. The treatment or condition label for this specimen denotes: meningococcal conjugate vaccine given as trial control. Vaccinee samples came from UK trials COV001 and COV002, including a single-blind randomized controlled phase 2/3 trial of AZD1222 (ChAdOx1 nCoV-19) in healthy adults. For TCRbeta chain sequencing, PBMC samples from trial participants were taken at day 0 and at day 28 after the second dose. Measured from the cysteine to the phenylalanine, the CDR3 is 15 residues long. Of all the DNA, just the CDR3 is kept, 45 bases in frame from base 1. V is clipped by 3 bases and J by 4 bases, and the sequence between their germline boundaries is 15 bases long. Reading the germline V gene (reference sequence) gives CDR1 SEHNR and CDR2 FQNEAQ.

The sample was peripheral blood, taken on day 0 of MenACWY control vaccination. The V gene is TRBV7-9 and the J gene is TRBJ1-2; the D gene remains uncertain. The TCR originated in an adult in good health. In nucleotide form, the sequence is TGTGCCAGCAGCTTTGATGATGACCGATCCTATGGCTACACCTTC. Its amino acids are CASSFDDDRSYGYTF. This CDR3, with the reference TRBV7-9 and TRBJ1-2 proteins standing in past its ends, gives the full variable domain DTGVSQNPRHKITKRGQNVTFRCDPISEHNRLYWYRQTLGQGPEFLTYFQNEAQLEKSRLLSDRFSAERPKGSFSTLEIQRTEQGDSAMYLCASSFDDDRSYGYTFGSGTRLTVV.